The rows below give T cell receptor beta chains drawn from one sample of a study of cytomegalovirus exposure and HLA in healthy donors. This table comes from immunoSEQ multiplex PCR, and its TCRdb copy is limited to in-frame clones, with some not included. The sample records approximately 150,000 clones, 80% being singletons. Sequenced sample: PBMCs. Receptor source: a woman aged 50 to 65 in good health and CMV-seronegative. The CDR3 runs from the conserved cysteine through the conserved F or W. The order of the fields is V gene, J gene, D gene, clone size, CDR3 protein, CDR3 DNA. A D gene is named only where the DNA matches it firmly. Size tells how often a clone was seen (once, few, many) or the class of an expanded clone, and some rows leave it out.

>TRBV4-1|TRBJ2-1|TRBD2|.
CASSHELADYNEQFF
TGCGCCAGCAGCCATGAACTAGCGGATTACAATGAGCAGTTCTTC
>TRBV5-1|TRBJ1-2|TRBD1|.
CASSLDTAGGGYTF
TGCGCCAGCAGCTTGGACACGGCAGGGGGAGGCTACACCTTC
>TRBV9|TRBJ2-7|.|once
CASSRSSYEQYF
TGTGCCAGCAGCCGGAGCTCCTACGAGCAGTACTTC
>TRBV4-3|TRBJ1-1|.|.
CASSQLGGGGEAFF
TGCGCCAGCAGCCAACTCGGCGGCGGGGGTGAAGCTTTCTTT
>TRBV28|TRBJ2-3|TRBD2|once
CASSLSGGAGPDTQYF
TGTGCCAGCAGTTTAAGCGGGGGGGCAGGGCCAGATACGCAGTATTTT
>TRBV4-3|TRBJ2-5|TRBD1|.
CASSQDRGQVETQYF
TGCGCCAGCAGCCAAGATAGGGGACAGGTAGAGACCCAGTACTTC
>TRBV6-1|TRBJ2-3|.|.
CASGAGASTDTQYF
TGTGCCAGCGGGGCGGGGGCTAGCACAGATACGCAGTATTTT
>TRBV5-1|TRBJ2-3|TRBD1|.
CASSRDRTTDTQYF
TGCGCCAGCAGTAGGGACAGGACCACAGATACGCAGTATTTT
>TRBV7-2|TRBJ2-1|TRBD1|few
CASKGQGPDEQFF
TGTGCCAGCAAGGGACAGGGGCCGGATGAGCAGTTCTTC
>TRBV15|TRBJ2-5|.|.
CATSKGEGTQETQYF
TGTGCCACCAGCAAAGGTGAGGGTACCCAAGAGACCCAGTACTTC
>TRBV27|TRBJ1-2|.|.
CASSLYSTGPYGYTF
TGTGCCAGCAGTTTATACTCCACAGGGCCCTATGGCTACACCTTC
>TRBV4-3|TRBJ2-7|.|.
CANRLRGRVAYEQYF
TGCGCCAACCGCCTGCGTGGCAGGGTGGCCTACGAGCAGTACTTC